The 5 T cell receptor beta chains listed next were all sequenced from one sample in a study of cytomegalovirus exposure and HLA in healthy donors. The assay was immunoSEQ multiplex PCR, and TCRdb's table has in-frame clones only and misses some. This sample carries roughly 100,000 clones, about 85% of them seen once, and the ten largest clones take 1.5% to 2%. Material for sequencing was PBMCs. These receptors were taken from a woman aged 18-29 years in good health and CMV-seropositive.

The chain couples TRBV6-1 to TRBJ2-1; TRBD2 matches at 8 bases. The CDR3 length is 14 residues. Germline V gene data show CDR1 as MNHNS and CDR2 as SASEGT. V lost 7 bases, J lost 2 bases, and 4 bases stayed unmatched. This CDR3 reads CASNGLAPYNEQFF. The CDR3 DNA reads TGTGCCAGCAACGGACTAGCACCCTACAATGAGCAGTTCTTC.

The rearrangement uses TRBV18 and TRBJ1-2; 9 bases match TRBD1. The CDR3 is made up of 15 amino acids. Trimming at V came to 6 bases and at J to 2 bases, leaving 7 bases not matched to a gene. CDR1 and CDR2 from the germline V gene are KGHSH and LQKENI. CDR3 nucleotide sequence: TGTGCCAGCTCGTCAGGGACAGGGCGGAACTATGGCTACACCTTC. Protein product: CASSSGTGRNYGYTF.

The CDR3 protein is CASSLGSRGGAGETQYF. The CDR3, as DNA: TGTGCCAGCAGCTTAGGTTCGCGCGGGGGGGCCGGAGAGACCCAGTACTTC. V gene TRBV11-2 combines with J gene TRBJ2-5; 9 bases are a match to TRBD2. The ends lost 1 base at V and 4 bases at J; junction bases unmatched: 10. CDR3 length: 17 amino acids. In germline, CDR1 is SGHAT, CDR2 FQNNGV. The complete variable domain, with remaining parts taken from reference TRBV11-2 and TRBJ2-5, reads EAGVAQSPRYKIIEKRQSVAFWCNPISGHATLYWYQQILGQGPKLLIQFQNNGVVDDSQLPKDRFSAERLKGVDSTLKIQPAKLEDSAVYLCASSLGSRGGAGETQYFGPGTRLLVL.

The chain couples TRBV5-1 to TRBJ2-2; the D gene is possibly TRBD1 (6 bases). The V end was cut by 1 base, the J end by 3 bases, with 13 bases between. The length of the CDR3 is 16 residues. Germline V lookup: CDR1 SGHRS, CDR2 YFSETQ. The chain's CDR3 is CASSLKTGRDTGELFF. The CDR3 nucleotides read TGCGCCAGCAGCTTGAAGACAGGCAGGGACACCGGGGAGCTGTTTTTT.

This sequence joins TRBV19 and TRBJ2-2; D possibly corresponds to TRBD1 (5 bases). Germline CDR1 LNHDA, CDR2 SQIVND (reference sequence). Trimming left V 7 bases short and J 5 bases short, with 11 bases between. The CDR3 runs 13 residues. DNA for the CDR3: TGTGCCAGTAAAAGGGGAAATACCGGGGAGCTGTTTTTT. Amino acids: CASKRGNTGELFF.